This section outlines one T cell receptor beta chain sequence together with its context. In the library, individual cDNA molecules carried attached unique molecular identifiers. TCRdb itself ran the 5' RACE reads through MiXCR, one entry per CDR3 protein. The sample carries some 51,000 distinct CDR3 sequences, just under 15% recorded once. The sample comes from a study of early T cells in non-severe SARS-CoV-2 infection. CDR3 length: 15 amino acids. CDR1 SGHAT and CDR2 FQNNGV come from the germline V gene. The V gene end was trimmed by 0 bases and the J gene end by 4 bases; junction bases not matched to a gene: 4.

Sample: whole blood, taken at baseline. The rearrangement links TRBV11-2 to TRBJ2-7, with 9 positions matching TRBD1. The receptor's source is an adult who was a healthcare worker with PCR-confirmed SARS-CoV-2 infection or an uninfected control (not recorded which). The CDR3 sequence: CASSLEQGALYEQYF. Here the CDR3 DNA reads TGTGCCAGCAGCTTAGAACAGGGGGCGCTGTACGAGCAGTACTTC.